This is a list of T cell receptor beta chains from one sample in a study of regulatory T cells in long-lasting Graves disease. TCRdb reprocessed the multiplex PCR reads via MiXCR and lists one record per CDR3 protein. The sample includes 500,000 to 800,000 distinct CDR3 sequences, around 30% of them seen just once. This sample comprised peripheral blood mononuclear cells (PBMCs), obtained when the disease was refractory, from a patient treated with antithyroid drugs. These receptors were taken from a female donor with Graves disease. The CDR3 runs from the conserved cysteine through the conserved F or W. D genes are given only for firm matches. Expanded clones get a size class; other rows say once, few or many, or leave the size out.

v_call	d_call	j_call	clone_size	cdr3_nt	cdr3_aa
TRBV5-4	NA	TRBJ2-7	few	TGTGCCAGCAGCTTTCCCGGCTACCTTAGGGAGCAGTACTTC	CASSFPGYLREQYF
TRBV28	NA	TRBJ2-1	NA	TGTGCCAGCAGTTTCTTATCGGGTTACAATGAGCAGTTCTTC	CASSFLSGYNEQFF
TRBV11-2	NA	TRBJ2-3	NA	TGTGCCAGCACTCCCCAGCGGGCAGATACGCAGTATTTT	CASTPQRADTQYF
TRBV5-1	NA	TRBJ1-5	NA	TGCGCCAGCAGCTTGGAAGGGAAGAATCAGCCCCAGCATTTT	CASSLEGKNQPQHF
TRBV30	NA	TRBJ1-4	NA	TGTGCCTGGGGAAAAGCTTGGGAAAAACTGTTTTTT	CAWGKAWEKLFF
TRBV11-1	NA	TRBJ1-1	NA	TGTGCCAGCAGCTTAGAGCTCTCGAGAGATGAAGCTTTCTTT	CASSLELSRDEAFF
TRBV11-2	NA	TRBJ2-3	few	TGTGCCAGCAGCCCGACTCGGGCTAGTCGAGATACGCAGTATTTT	CASSPTRASRDTQYF
TRBV3-1	NA	TRBJ1-5	NA	TGTGCCAGCACACAAAAAGGGGCACAGCCCCAGCATTTT	CASTQKGAQPQHF
TRBV6-1	TRBD1	TRBJ1-5	NA	TGTGCCAGCATCCTGGGACAGGGAAACCCCCAGCATTTT	CASILGQGNPQHF
TRBV12-3/TRBV12-4	TRBD1	TRBJ1-1	many	TGTGCCAGCAGTGAAGGACAGGGGTTAGCAGCTTTCTTT	CASSEGQGLAAFF
TRBV3-1	NA	TRBJ1-5	NA	TGTGCCAGCAGCCAAGCGGGGGCTGGGGGCAATCAGCCCCAGCATTTT	CASSQAGAGGNQPQHF
TRBV11-3	NA	TRBJ2-7	NA	TGTGCCAGCAGCTTAGTGTACCCGGGGGAGCAGTACTTC	CASSLVYPGEQYF
TRBV2	TRBD1	TRBJ1-4	NA	TGTGCCAGCAGGGCCGGACAGGGGGGGAAACTGTTTTTT	CASRAGQGGKLFF
TRBV7-9	NA	TRBJ1-4	NA	TGTGCCAGCAGTGCCGACAGATCTAATGAAAAACTGTTTTTT	CASSADRSNEKLFF
TRBV7-3	NA	TRBJ1-1	NA	TGTGCCAGCAGCATCCGAGGAGATGGCTACACTGAAGCTTTCTTT	CASSIRGDGYTEAFF
TRBV7-9	NA	TRBJ2-2	NA	TGTGCCAGCAGCTTACAGGTTAACACCGGGGAGCTGTTTTTT	CASSLQVNTGELFF
TRBV28	NA	TRBJ1-4	NA	TGTGCCAGCAGTTTAAGGGGGGACGGGAAACTGTTTTTT	CASSLRGDGKLFF
TRBV24-1	NA	TRBJ2-7	few	TGTGCCACCAGTGCATCAACCGGGTACGAGCAGTACTTC	CATSASTGYEQYF
TRBV6-2/TRBV6-3	TRBD1	TRBJ1-1	NA	TGTGCCAGCAGTTACTTGCGGGACAGGGAACCTGAAGCTTTCTTT	CASSYLRDREPEAFF
TRBV6-9	NA	TRBJ1-5	NA	TGTGCCAGCAGTTATAAGGGGTTTGATCAGCCCCAGCATTTT	CASSYKGFDQPQHF
TRBV12-3/TRBV12-4	NA	TRBJ2-7	few	TGTGCCAGCAGCCCGTCCTACGAGCAGCACTTC	CASSPSYEQHF
TRBV24-1	NA	TRBJ1-1	NA	TGTGCCACCAGTCTCGGGCGGAGCACTGAAGCTTTCTTT	CATSLGRSTEAFF
TRBV20-1	NA	TRBJ1-1	NA	TGCAGTGCTAGTAGAGGGGACACTGAAGCTTTCTTT	CSASRGDTEAFF
TRBV10-3	TRBD2	TRBJ2-1	few	TGTGCCATCAGTGATGGGCTAGCGGGAGTACGGGGTGGGCTTCATGAGCAGTTCTTC	CAISDGLAGVRGGLHEQFF
TRBV4-1	TRBD1	TRBJ1-2	NA	TGCGCCAGCAGCCCCGGGACAGGGTACACCTATGGCTACACCTTC	CASSPGTGYTYGYTF
TRBV28	NA	TRBJ2-7	many	TGTGCCAGCAGCCTTACAGGGTACGACGAGCAGTACTTC	CASSLTGYDEQYF
TRBV20-1	NA	TRBJ2-5	many	TGCAGTGCTGTGGGATCAGGGACCCAAGAGACCCAGTACTTC	CSAVGSGTQETQYF
TRBV12-3/TRBV12-4	NA	TRBJ2-7	few	TGTGCCAGCAGTAAGGAGAGCTCCTACGAGCAGTACTTC	CASSKESSYEQYF
TRBV2	NA	TRBJ2-4	many	TGTGCCAGCAGTGTATCGGGGGACATTCAGTACTTC	CASSVSGDIQYF
TRBV5-1	NA	TRBJ1-2	few	TGCGCCAGCAGGTGGGACGTAGAAAACTATGGCTACACCTTC	CASRWDVENYGYTF
TRBV2	TRBD2	TRBJ2-7	few	TGTGCCAGCAGTGGAACCCGGGGACTAGCGTCCTACGAGCAGTACTTC	CASSGTRGLASYEQYF
TRBV20-1	NA	TRBJ2-7	few	TGCAGTGCTAGAGGCCGCTACCCGTCCTACGAGCAGTACTTC	CSARGRYPSYEQYF
TRBV5-6	NA	TRBJ2-4	few	TGTGCCAGCAGCTTGTGGGGATCGGTCGCCAAAAACATTCAGTACTTC	CASSLWGSVAKNIQYF
TRBV2	TRBD2	TRBJ2-1	NA	TGTGCCACCAGAACTAGCGGGGGCTCCTACAATGAGCAGTTCTTC	CATRTSGGSYNEQFF
TRBV3-1	NA	TRBJ1-2	NA	TGTGCCAGCGGCCAAGATACCAGGAAAGGCGACTATGGCTACACCTTC	CASGQDTRKGDYGYTF
TRBV10-3	NA	TRBJ2-5	NA	TGTGCCATCAGGGGGCTCGGAGAGACCCAGTACTTC	CAIRGLGETQYF
TRBV7-2	NA	TRBJ2-7	few	TGTGCCAGCAGCTTAGCGGTCACTGTGGGGGCCCTCGAGCAGTACTTC	CASSLAVTVGALEQYF
TRBV20-1	NA	TRBJ2-7	NA	TGCAGCGTTGTAGACGGTCTAAGACAGAGCCCCTACGAGCAGTACTTC	CSVVDGLRQSPYEQYF
TRBV11-2	NA	TRBJ2-7	NA	TGTGCCAGCAGCTTAGGGGGGGCCCCCTACGAGCAGTACTTC	CASSLGGAPYEQYF
TRBV19	TRBD1	TRBJ1-5	NA	TGTGCCAGTAGTGAGGACAGGGCCCCCAATCAGCCCCAGCATTTT	CASSEDRAPNQPQHF
TRBV25-1	NA	TRBJ1-1	NA	TGTGCCAGCAGTGATTGGGATTTAATGAACACTGAAGCTTTCTTT	CASSDWDLMNTEAFF
TRBV7-9	NA	TRBJ1-1	NA	TGTGTCAGCAGCTTTGGGGGGGGTGTGAACACTGAAGCTTTCTTT	CVSSFGGGVNTEAFF
TRBV5-1	NA	TRBJ2-7	few	TGCGCCAGCAGACACGGACAGCACTACGGGCAGTACTTC	CASRHGQHYGQYF
TRBV11-2	NA	TRBJ2-7	few	TGTGCCAGCAGCTTAGAAGGCGTCGCCAGCTACGAGCAGTACTTC	CASSLEGVASYEQYF
TRBV28	NA	TRBJ2-5	once	TGTGCCAGCAGCTCTTCGCAGACCCAGTACTTC	CASSSSQTQYF
TRBV29-1	NA	TRBJ2-7	NA	TGCAGCGTCGGGACCGAATACGAGCAGTACTTC	CSVGTEYEQYF
TRBV6-1	TRBD2	TRBJ2-1	NA	TGTGCCAGCAGAGGACTAGCGGGAGATTATAATGAGCAGTTCTTC	CASRGLAGDYNEQFF
TRBV12-3/TRBV12-4	TRBD1	TRBJ1-4	few	TGTGCCAGCAGTCCCGACAGGGTTCGCGGAAAACTGTTTTTT	CASSPDRVRGKLFF
TRBV5-1	NA	TRBJ2-7	many	TGCGCCAGCAGCTTGTCGGGGTCGGGTTACGAGCAGTACTTC	CASSLSGSGYEQYF
TRBV4-1	NA	TRBJ2-4	few	TGCGCCAGCAGCCAAGACGGACAGCGGTACTTC	CASSQDGQRYF